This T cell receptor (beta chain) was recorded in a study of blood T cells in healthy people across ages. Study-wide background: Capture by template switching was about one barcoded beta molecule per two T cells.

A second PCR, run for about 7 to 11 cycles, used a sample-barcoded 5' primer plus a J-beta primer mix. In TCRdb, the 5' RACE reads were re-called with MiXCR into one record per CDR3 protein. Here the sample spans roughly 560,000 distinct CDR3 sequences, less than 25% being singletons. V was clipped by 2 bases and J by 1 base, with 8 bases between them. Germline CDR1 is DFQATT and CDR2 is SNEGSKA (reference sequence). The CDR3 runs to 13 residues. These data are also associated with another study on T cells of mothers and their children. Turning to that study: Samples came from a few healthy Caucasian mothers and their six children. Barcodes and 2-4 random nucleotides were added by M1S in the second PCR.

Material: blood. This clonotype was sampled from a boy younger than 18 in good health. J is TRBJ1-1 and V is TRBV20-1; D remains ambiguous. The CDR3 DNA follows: TGCAGTGCTAGAAGGCGGGGGAACACTGAAGCTTTCTTT. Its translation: CSARRRGNTEAFF.